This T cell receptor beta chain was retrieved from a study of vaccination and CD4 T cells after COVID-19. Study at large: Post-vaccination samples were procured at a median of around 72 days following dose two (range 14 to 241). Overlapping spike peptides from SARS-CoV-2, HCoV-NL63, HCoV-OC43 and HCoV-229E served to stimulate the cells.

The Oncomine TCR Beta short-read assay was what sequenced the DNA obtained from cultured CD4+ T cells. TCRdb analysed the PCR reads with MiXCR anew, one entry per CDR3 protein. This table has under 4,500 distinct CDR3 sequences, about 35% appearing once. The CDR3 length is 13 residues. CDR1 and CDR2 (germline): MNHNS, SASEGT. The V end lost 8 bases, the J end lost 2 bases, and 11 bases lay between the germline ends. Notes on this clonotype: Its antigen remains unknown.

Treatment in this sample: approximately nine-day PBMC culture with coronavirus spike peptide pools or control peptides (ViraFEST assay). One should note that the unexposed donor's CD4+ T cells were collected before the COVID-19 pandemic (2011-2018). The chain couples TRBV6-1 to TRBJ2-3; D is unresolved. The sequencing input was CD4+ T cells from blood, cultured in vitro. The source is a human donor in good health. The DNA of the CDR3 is TGTGCCAGCCTGATAGAATTCACAGATACGCAGTATTTT. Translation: CASLIEFTDTQYF.